The T cell receptor beta chain described here comes from a study of identical twins. TCRdb passed the 5' RACE reads through MiXCR, listing each CDR3 protein once. The sample has around 250,000 distinct CDR3 sequences, 5.5% to 7% seen once; the top ten hold roughly 3.6%. The length of the CDR3 is 17 residues. Germline CDR1 is SGHDT and CDR2 is YYEEEE. V lost 4 bases and J 1 base, leaving 19 bases between the germline ends. Study-level results: Insertions were fewer in abundant cord blood beta clonotypes, whereas memory repertoires showed none of this pattern. Those out-of-frame alpha sequences shared by twins showed an excess of low generation probability.

Only healthy Caucasians were included as donors. A note on this clonotype: As yet, its antigen is unknown.

These sequences were also reported in another study, on yellow fever vaccine responses in identical twins.

The chain links TRBV5-6 to TRBJ2-3; D may be TRBD2 (6 bases). The receptor was derived from a woman under 30 in good health. Sequenced sample: memory (CD45RO+) T cells sorted from blood. CDR3 amino acids: CASSRDSRGDGTDTQYF. For the CDR3, the DNA is TGTGCCAGCAGCCGGGACTCCCGAGGGGATGGCACAGATACGCAGTATTTT.